A selection of T cell receptor beta chains follows, all from one sample in a study of T cell responses to AZD1222 COVID-19 vaccine. Repertoires were generated with immunoSEQ multiplex PCR, while TCRdb's copy carries only in-frame clones and drops some. In the table there are 150,000 to 180,000 clones, 90% of which are singletons. The input for sequencing was peripheral blood, taken on day 0 of AZD1222 vaccination. These receptors were taken from an adult in good health. CDR3s leave out the opening cysteine and the closing phenylalanine or tryptophan.

v_call	j_call	cdr3_aa
TRBV27	TRBJ2-1	ASSSRQGVGYNEQF
TRBV19	TRBJ2-2	ASRTRSTGELF
TRBV6-5	TRBJ1-1	ASSPSGRGTEAF
TRBV10-3	TRBJ1-2	AISESEGGYT
TRBV5-6	TRBJ2-6	ASSFLSGANVLT
TRBV19	TRBJ2-5	ASSIYGPQETQY
TRBV7-9	TRBJ1-1	ASSYTGGKTEAF
TRBV7-8	TRBJ2-7	ASSFRDRGMYEQY
TRBV11-2	TRBJ1-1	ASSHGGFSLGTEAF
TRBV24-1	TRBJ2-7	ATSRDGFEEQY
TRBV11-3	TRBJ2-2	ASSLGSDGTGALGELF
TRBV15	TRBJ2-5	ATSRDWAEQETQY
TRBV27	TRBJ2-3	ASSLISTFTDTQY
TRBV6-1	TRBJ2-1	ASSEEGNEQF
TRBV6-5	TRBJ1-2	ASRQGFVYGYT
TRBV7-2	TRBJ2-3	ASSLAWVKGDTQY
TRBV7-9	TRBJ2-3	ASSAVLGTQY
TRBV9	TRBJ2-5	ASSVGGLAGGQETQY
TRBV12-3/TRBV12-4	TRBJ1-1	ASSLLNTEAF
TRBV27	TRBJ2-2	ASSLHLRGTGELF
TRBV3-1/TRBV3-2	TRBJ2-7	ASSQVGQGVD
TRBV4-3	TRBJ1-1	ASSQDLKGGDTEAF
TRBV18	TRBJ1-1	ASSYGTVNTEAF
TRBV24-1	TRBJ2-5	ATSDGAKGFGETQY
TRBV3-1/TRBV3-2	TRBJ1-3	ASSQDGPNTIY
TRBV7-8	TRBJ1-5	ASSFDDMINRGRNQPQH